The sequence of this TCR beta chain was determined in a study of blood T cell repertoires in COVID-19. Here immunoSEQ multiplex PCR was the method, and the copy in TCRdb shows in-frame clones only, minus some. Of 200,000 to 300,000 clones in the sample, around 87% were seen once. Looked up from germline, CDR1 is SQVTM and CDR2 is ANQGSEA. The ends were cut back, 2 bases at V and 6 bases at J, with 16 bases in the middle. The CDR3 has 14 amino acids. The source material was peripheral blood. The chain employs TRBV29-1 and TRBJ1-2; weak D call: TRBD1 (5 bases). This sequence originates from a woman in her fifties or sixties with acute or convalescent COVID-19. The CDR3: CSVEPQLQADGYTF. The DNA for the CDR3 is TGCAGCGTTGAACCCCAATTACAGGCGGATGGCTACACCTTC.